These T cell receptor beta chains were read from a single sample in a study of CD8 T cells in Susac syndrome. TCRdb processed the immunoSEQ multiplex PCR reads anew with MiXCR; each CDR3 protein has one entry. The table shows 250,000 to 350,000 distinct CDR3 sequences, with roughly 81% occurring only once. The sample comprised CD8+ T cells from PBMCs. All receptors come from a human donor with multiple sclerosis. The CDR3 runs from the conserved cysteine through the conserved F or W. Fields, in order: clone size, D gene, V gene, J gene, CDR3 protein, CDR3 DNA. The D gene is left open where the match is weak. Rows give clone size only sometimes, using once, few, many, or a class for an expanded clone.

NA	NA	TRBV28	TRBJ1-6	CASRRQNSYNSPLHF	TGTGCCAGCAGGAGACAGAATTCGTATAATTCACCCCTCCACTTT
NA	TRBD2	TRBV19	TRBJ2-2	CASLKREGETGELFF	TGTGCCAGTTTAAAGCGGGAGGGCGAGACCGGGGAGCTGTTTTTT
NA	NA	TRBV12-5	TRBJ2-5	CASGTGGGRQETQYF	TGTGCTAGTGGTACCGGAGGAGGGCGTCAAGAGACCCAGTACTTC
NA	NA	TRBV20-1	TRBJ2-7	CSARLGQQDSYEQYF	TGCAGTGCTAGATTGGGGCAACAGGACTCCTACGAGCAGTACTTC
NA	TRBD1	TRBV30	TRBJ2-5	CAWGTGVQETQYF	TGTGCCTGGGGGACAGGGGTGCAAGAGACCCAGTACTTC
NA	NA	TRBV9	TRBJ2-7	CASSAPAGSPSSGEQYF	TGTGCCAGCAGCGCCCCCGCAGGAAGCCCCTCTTCGGGAGAGCAGTACTTC
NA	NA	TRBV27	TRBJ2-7	CASSSGMVEQYF	TGTGCCAGCAGTTCCGGGATGGTCGAGCAGTACTTC
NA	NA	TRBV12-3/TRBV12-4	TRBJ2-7	CASSLDWMGYAYEQYF	TGTGCCAGCAGTTTAGATTGGATGGGTTATGCCTACGAGCAGTACTTC
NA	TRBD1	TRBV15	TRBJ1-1	CATEMDRENTEAFF	TGTGCCACCGAAATGGACAGGGAGAACACTGAAGCTTTCTTT
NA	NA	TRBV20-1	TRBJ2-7	CSARMYSSYEQYF	TGCAGTGCTAGGATGTACAGCTCCTACGAGCAGTACTTC
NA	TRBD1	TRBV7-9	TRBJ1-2	CASSLGTGNYGYTF	TGTGCCAGCAGCTTAGGGACAGGGAACTATGGCTACACCTTC
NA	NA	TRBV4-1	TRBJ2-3	CASSQDSRPDTQYF	TGCGCCAGCAGCCAAGATTCCCGCCCGGATACGCAGTATTTT
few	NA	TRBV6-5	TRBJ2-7	CASSYSWGGYEQYF	TGTGCCAGCAGTTACTCTTGGGGCGGCTACGAGCAGTACTTC
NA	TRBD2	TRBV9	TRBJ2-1	CASSVDRTSGDEQFF	TGTGCCAGCAGCGTAGATAGGACTAGCGGGGATGAGCAGTTCTTC
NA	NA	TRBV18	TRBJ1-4	CASSPRPRGRRYNEKLFF	TGTGCCAGCTCACCACGGCCGAGGGGGAGACGTTATAATGAAAAACTGTTTTTT
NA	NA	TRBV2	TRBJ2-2	CASSDPAAYTGELFF	TGTGCCAGCAGTGATCCAGCGGCCTACACCGGGGAGCTGTTTTTT
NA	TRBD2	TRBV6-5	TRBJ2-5	CASSYTWTSGRPLQETQYF	TGTGCCAGCAGTTACACGTGGACTAGCGGGAGGCCTCTACAAGAGACCCAGTACTTC
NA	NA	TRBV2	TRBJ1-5	CASSEGGGANQPQHF	TGTGCCAGCAGTGAAGGCGGGGGGGCAAATCAGCCCCAGCATTTT
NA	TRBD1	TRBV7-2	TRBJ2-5	CASSFSDWTGGVEETQYF	TGTGCCAGCAGCTTTAGTGATTGGACAGGGGGCGTGGAAGAGACCCAGTACTTC
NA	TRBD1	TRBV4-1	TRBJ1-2	CASSHNAQGARDGYTF	TGCGCCAGCAGCCACAATGCACAGGGGGCGCGGGATGGCTACACCTTC
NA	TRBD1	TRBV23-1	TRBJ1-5	CASSQLQGGSNQPQHF	TGCGCCAGCAGTCAATTACAGGGGGGCAGCAATCAGCCCCAGCATTTT
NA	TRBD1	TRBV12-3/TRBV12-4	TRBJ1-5	CASSLNRGAQPQHF	TGTGCCAGCAGCCTTAACAGGGGCGCTCAGCCCCAGCATTTT
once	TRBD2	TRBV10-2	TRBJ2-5	CASRGLAAGRGETQYF	TGCGCCAGCAGGGGACTAGCGGCCGGGAGGGGAGAGACCCAGTACTTC
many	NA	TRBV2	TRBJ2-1	CASRGNEQFF	TGTGCCAGCAGAGGAAATGAGCAGTTCTTC
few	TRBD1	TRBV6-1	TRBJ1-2	CASDRDAYGYTF	TGTGCCTCGGACAGGGATGCCTATGGCTACACCTTC
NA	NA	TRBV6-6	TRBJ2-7	CASRSGPISYEQYF	TGTGCCAGCAGGAGCGGGCCGATCTCCTACGAGCAGTACTTC
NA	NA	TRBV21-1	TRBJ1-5	CASSKRIGQGRDQPQHF	TGTGCCAGCAGCAAAAGGATAGGGCAGGGACGGGACCAGCCCCAGCATTTT
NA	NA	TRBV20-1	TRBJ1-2	CSAGTEDYGYTF	TGCAGTGCCGGGACGGAGGACTATGGCTACACCTTC
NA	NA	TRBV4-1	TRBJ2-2	CSSSPPSPRVELFF	TGCAGCAGCAGCCCCCCCTCCCCGCGGGTCGAGCTGTTTTTT
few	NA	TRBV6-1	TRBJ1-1	CASKGVTEAFF	TGTGCCAGCAAGGGCGTCACTGAAGCTTTCTTT
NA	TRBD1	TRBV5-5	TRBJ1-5	CASSLQGPYSNQPQHF	TGTGCCAGCAGCTTACAGGGGCCTTATAGCAATCAGCCCCAGCATTTT
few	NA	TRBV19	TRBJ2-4	CASSSPGAKNIQYF	TGTGCCAGTAGCAGTCCCGGAGCCAAAAACATTCAGTACTTC
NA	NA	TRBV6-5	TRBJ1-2	CASSYGAAGDYGYTF	TGTGCCAGCAGTTACGGGGCAGCGGGGGACTATGGCTACACCTTC
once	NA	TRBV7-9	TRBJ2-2	CASSLMRGSTGELFF	TGTGCCAGCAGCTTAATGCGGGGTTCCACCGGGGAGCTGTTTTTT
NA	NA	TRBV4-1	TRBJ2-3	CASSIRDRADTQYF	TGCGCCAGCAGTATCAGAGATCGGGCAGATACGCAGTATTTT
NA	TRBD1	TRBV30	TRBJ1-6	CAWSATTGLSYNSPLHF	TGTGCCTGGAGTGCTACGACAGGGCTCTCCTATAATTCACCCCTCCACTTT
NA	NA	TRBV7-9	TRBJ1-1	CASSSPMNTEAFF	TGTGCCAGCAGCTCCCCTATGAACACTGAAGCTTTCTTT
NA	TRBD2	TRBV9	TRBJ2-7	CASSAPTSGNYEQYF	TGTGCCAGCAGCGCCCCGACTAGCGGCAACTACGAGCAGTACTTC
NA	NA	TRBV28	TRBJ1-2	CASSFALLLKVRLTWPVGYTF	TGTGCCAGCAGTTTTGCCCTGCTTTTGAAGGTTCGGCTGACATGGCCCGTGGGCTACACCTTC
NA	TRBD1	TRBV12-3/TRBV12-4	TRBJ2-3	CASSSPGQGTDTQYF	TGTGCCAGCAGCTCCCCGGGACAGGGCACAGATACGCAGTATTTT
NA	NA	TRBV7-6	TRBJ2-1	CASSLSYSGDVGLVPPNEQFF	TGTGCCAGCAGCCTTTCTTACTCAGGGGATGTGGGACTGGTTCCCCCAAATGAGCAGTTCTTC
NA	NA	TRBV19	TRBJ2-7	CASSIGVDYEQYF	TGTGCCAGTAGTATCGGAGTTGACTACGAGCAGTACTTC
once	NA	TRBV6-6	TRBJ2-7	CASSQYKGSGEQYF	TGTGCCAGCAGTCAGTATAAAGGGAGCGGAGAGCAGTACTTC
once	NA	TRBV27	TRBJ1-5	CASSLYATTNQPQHF	TGTGCCAGCAGTTTATATGCTACCACCAATCAGCCCCAGCATTTT
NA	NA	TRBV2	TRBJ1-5	CASSRTFSNQPQHF	TGTGCCAGCAGTCGCACGTTTAGCAATCAGCCCCAGCATTTT
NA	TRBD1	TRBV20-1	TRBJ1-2	CSARVQGNYGYTF	TGCAGTGCTAGAGTACAGGGGAACTATGGCTACACCTTC
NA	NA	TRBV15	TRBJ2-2	CATSRISGYTGELFF	TGTGCCACCAGCAGAATATCGGGCTACACCGGGGAGCTGTTTTTT
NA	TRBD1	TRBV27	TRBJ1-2	CASSSDRGAGYTF	TGTGCCAGCAGTTCGGACAGGGGTGCTGGCTACACCTTC
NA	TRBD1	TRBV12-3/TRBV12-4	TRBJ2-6	CASILYTGGAKVVGANVLTF	TGTGCCAGCATCTTATATACAGGGGGCGCGAAGGTGGTTGGGGCCAACGTCCTGACTTTC
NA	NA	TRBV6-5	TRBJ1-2	CASSAREPYGYAF	TGTGCCAGCAGTGCCAGGGAACCCTATGGCTACGCCTTC
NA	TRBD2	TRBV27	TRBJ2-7	CASGEAGSYEQYF	TGTGCCAGCGGAGAAGCGGGGTCCTACGAGCAGTACTTC